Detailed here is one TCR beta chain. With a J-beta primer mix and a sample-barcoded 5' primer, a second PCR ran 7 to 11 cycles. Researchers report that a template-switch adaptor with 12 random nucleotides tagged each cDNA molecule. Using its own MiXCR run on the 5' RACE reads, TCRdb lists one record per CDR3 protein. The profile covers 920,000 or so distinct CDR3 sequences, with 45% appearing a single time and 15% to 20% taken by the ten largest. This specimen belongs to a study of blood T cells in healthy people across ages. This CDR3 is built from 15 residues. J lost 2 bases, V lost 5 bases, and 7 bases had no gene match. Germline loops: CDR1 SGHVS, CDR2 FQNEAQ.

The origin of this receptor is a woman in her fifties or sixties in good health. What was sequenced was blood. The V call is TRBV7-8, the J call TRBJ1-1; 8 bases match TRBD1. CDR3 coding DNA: TGTGCCAGCAGCCCCCGGACAGGGACAAACACTGAAGCTTTCTTT. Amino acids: CASSPRTGTNTEAFF.